This passage covers 22 T cell receptor beta chains from one sample sequenced in a study of T cell responses to AZD1222 COVID-19 vaccine (dated by TCRdb to the early 2020s). Library method: the immunoSEQ multiplex PCR assay. In TCRdb, the immuneACCESS table is reduced to in-frame sequences with V and J assigned. These tables do not hold every clone; where another copy was compared, an unresolved V gene accounts for under half, and the others remain unexplained. The sample includes around 140,000 clones, with roughly nine tenths observed a single time. 1.5% to 2% of the sample is held by the ten biggest clonotypes. This specimen's time point label, interpreted: baseline before first vaccination. This sample comprised peripheral blood, obtained on day 0 of AZD1222 vaccination. These receptors were taken from an adult in good health.

The rearrangement links TRBV28 to TRBJ2-7; D possibly corresponds to TRBD2 (6 bases). Germline assignment: CDR1 MDHEN and CDR2 SYDVKM. The CDR3 loop spans 17 amino acids. V was shortened by 2 bases and J by 3 bases, with 20 bases between the two germline ends. The CDR3 is CASSLGPTGMGGYEQYF. As DNA, the CDR3 is TGTGCCAGCAGTTTAGGGCCCACCGGGATGGGGGGCTACGAGCAGTACTTC. Full variable domain (outside the CDR3, taken from reference TRBV28 and TRBJ2-7): DVKVTQSSRYLVKRTGEKVFLECVQDMDHENMFWYRQDPGLGLRLIYFSYDVKMKEKGDIPEGYSVSREKKERFSLILESASTNQTSMYLCASSLGPTGMGGYEQYFGPGTRLTVT.

In DNA, the CDR3 is TGTGCCAGTAGTATAATTGGAGTCGGGGGTAGCACCGGGGAGCTGTTTTTT. The encoded protein is CASSIIGVGGSTGELFF. The rearrangement links TRBV19 to TRBJ2-2; TRBD2 is a possible D gene (6 bases). V lost 2 bases, J lost 4 bases, and 17 bases lay in between. The CDR3 has 17 amino acids. Germline V gene sequence: CDR1 LNHDA, CDR2 SQIVND (reference sequence).

The chain is built from TRBV4-2 and TRBJ2-5, with D uncertain. CDR1 is LGHNA, CDR2 YNFKEQ, per germline. This CDR3 is built from 17 residues. V gave up 0 bases and J gave up 1 base, with 15 bases separating them. This CDR3 reads CASSQEVLTVLQETQYF. CDR3 DNA sequence: TGTGCCAGCAGCCAAGAAGTCCTTACGGTCCTCCAAGAGACCCAGTACTTC.

The chain uses TRBV7-9 and TRBJ2-3, with a weak D call TRBD2 (5 bases). Trimming left V 7 bases short and J 10 bases short, with 18 bases between. The germline V gene has CDR1 SEHNR and CDR2 FQNEAQ (reference sequence). The CDR3 spans 13 residues. CDR3 nucleotides: TGTGCCAGCACCCTTAGAGGGCAACCGGCGCAGTATTTT. This gives the protein CASTLRGQPAQYF.

The rearrangement links TRBV19 to TRBJ1-2; D uncertain. The CDR3 spans 13 residues. Deletions cut 3 bases from V and 4 bases from J, with 9 bases between. Germline V gives CDR1 LNHDA, CDR2 SQIVND (reference sequence). CDR3 sequence reads: CASSIIPSYGYTF. CDR3 DNA sequence: TGTGCCAGTAGTATTATTCCGTCCTATGGCTACACCTTC.

The J gene is TRBJ2-1, the V gene TRBV6-4, with TRBD2 matching over 8 bases. V lost 10 bases to trimming and J lost 6 bases; unmatched junction nucleotides: 11. This CDR3 is built from 14 residues. Germline loops: CDR1 MRHNA, CDR2 SNTAGT. The CDR3 here is CATAGTSGINEQFF. CDR3 DNA: TGTGCCACCGCCGGGACTAGTGGTATCAATGAGCAGTTCTTC.

The table lists this clone with a few counts. V is TRBV9 and J is TRBJ1-1, with D perhaps TRBD1 (6 bases). The germline V gene encodes CDR1 SGDLS and CDR2 YYNGEE. V was cut by 4 bases and J by 5 bases, with 18 bases left in between. The CDR3 is made up of 15 amino acids. CDR3 DNA: TGTGCCAGCAGCCCCTCGACGGGGGCACAGACTGAAGCTTTCTTT. Protein product: CASSPSTGAQTEAFF. The full variable domain, in which reference TRBV9 and TRBJ1-1 provide the parts outside the CDR3, is DSGVTQTPKHLITATGQRVTLRCSPRSGDLSVYWYQQSLDQGLQFLIQYYNGEERAKGNILERFSAQQFPDLHSELNLSSLELGDSALYFCASSPSTGAQTEAFFGQGTRLTVV.

The chain employs TRBV30 and TRBJ1-5; 8 bases map to TRBD1. Germline V CDR1 and CDR2: GTSNPN, SVGIG (reference sequence). V trimming: 8 bases; J trimming: 4 bases; junction bases outside the gene matches: 10. CDR3 length: 14 amino acids. The CDR3 nucleotides are TGTGCCGGACAGACAGGGGTCGGTAATCAGCCCCAGCATTTT. This translates into CAGQTGVGNQPQHF. The full variable domain, in which reference TRBV30 and TRBJ1-5 provide the parts outside the CDR3, is SQTIHQWPATLVQPVGSPLSLECTVEGTSNPNLYWYRQAAGRGLQLLFYSVGIGQISSEVPQNLSASRPQDRQFILSSKKLLLSDSGFYLCAGQTGVGNQPQHFGDGTRLSIL.

The chain has TRBV5-1 and TRBJ2-3; 7 positions match TRBD2. Germline CDR1 reads SGHRS; CDR2 reads YFSETQ. The V and J ends lost 0 bases and 0 bases, in that order; junction bases with no gene match: 4. The CDR3 loop spans 16 amino acids. The CDR3 DNA reads TGCGCCAGCAGCTTGGGAGCGGGATCTAGCACAGATACGCAGTATTTT. This translates into CASSLGAGSSTDTQYF.

V and J are TRBV30 and TRBJ1-5; 8 bases map to TRBD1. V trimming: 0 bases; J trimming: 4 bases; junction bases outside the gene matches: 5. The CDR3 totals 15 residues. From germline, CDR1 is GTSNPN and CDR2 SVGIG (reference sequence). The CDR3 sequence: CAWSVGRGLNQPQHF. The DNA of the CDR3 is TGTGCCTGGAGTGTCGGCAGGGGGCTGAATCAGCCCCAGCATTTT.

This chain links TRBV19 with TRBJ1-2, with D perhaps matching TRBD1 (5 bases). Trimming pared 5 bases from V and 8 bases from J, leaving 12 bases between. This CDR3 is built from 12 residues. CDR1 is LNHDA, CDR2 SQIVND, per germline (reference sequence). The CDR3 sequence is CASSRDRRGYTF. Here the CDR3 DNA reads TGTGCCAGTAGTCGGGACCGCCGAGGCTACACCTTC.

The V and J genes are TRBV7-2 and TRBJ2-1; a weak D match, TRBD2 (6 bases). The CDR3 is made up of 16 amino acids. V dropped 1 base and J dropped 1 base, with 11 bases sitting between them. Germline V gene data show CDR1 as SGHTA and CDR2 as FQGNSA. The CDR3: CASSLEKGRSYNEQFF. The CDR3, as DNA: TGTGCCAGCAGCTTAGAAAAGGGGAGGTCCTACAATGAGCAGTTCTTC.

The chain combines TRBV28 with TRBJ1-1; TRBD1 agrees at 8 bases. Germline-derived CDR1 and CDR2 are MDHEN and SYDVKM. The CDR3 spans 15 residues. V shed 6 bases, J shed 2 bases, and the junction held 8 bases outside the gene matches. CDR3 DNA: TGTGCCAGCAGCCCAGGGGGCAGGGCTAACACTGAAGCTTTCTTT. Translating gives CASSPGGRANTEAFF.

The V gene is TRBV5-4, the J gene TRBJ2-5; 7 bases align to TRBD1. After removal of 4 bases from V and 3 bases from J, the junction contained 3 bases not matched to a gene. Per germline, CDR1 SGHNT and CDR2 YYREEE (reference sequence). The CDR3 is made up of 13 amino acids. The CDR3 sequence: CASSADREETQYF. CDR3 DNA: TGTGCCAGCAGCGCCGACAGGGAAGAGACCCAGTACTTC.

This chain joins TRBV7-8 and TRBJ2-7; D is ambiguous. The V end lost 0 bases, the J end lost 3 bases, and 12 bases lay between the germline ends. Germline V gene sequence: CDR1 SGHVS, CDR2 FQNEAQ. This CDR3 has 15 amino acids. CDR3 nucleotide sequence: TGTGCCAGCAGCTTAGCACTACTCTCAGGCTACGAGCAGTACTTC. Its protein is CASSLALLSGYEQYF.

The CDR3 sequence: CASSLSTSYNEQFF. The CDR3 coding sequence is TGTGCCAGCAGCTTGTCGACCTCCTACAATGAGCAGTTCTTC. The rearrangement uses TRBV5-4 and TRBJ2-1; D unresolved. The germline CDR1 and CDR2 sequences are SGHNT and YYREEE (reference sequence). This CDR3 has 14 amino acids. The V and J ends lost 1 base and 0 bases respectively, with 5 bases between them.

The V and J genes are TRBV7-3 and TRBJ2-2; weak D call: TRBD1 (6 bases). The CDR3 length is 14 residues. V shed 6 bases and J shed 0 bases, with 8 bases lying between them. The germline V gene has CDR1 SGHTA and CDR2 FQGTGA. The CDR3 DNA is TGTGCCAGCAGGTCAGGGGCGAACACCGGGGAGCTGTTTTTT. Amino acids: CASRSGANTGELFF.

V gene TRBV28 combines with J gene TRBJ2-3; 7 positions match TRBD2. Germline V gene data show CDR1 as MDHEN and CDR2 as SYDVKM. This CDR3 has 15 amino acids. V dropped 1 base and J dropped 5; count of bases not matched to a gene: 6. CDR3 nucleotides: TGTGCCAGCAGTTTATATCGGGGGGTCGGAGATACGCAGTATTTT. Amino acid sequence: CASSLYRGVGDTQYF. Full variable domain (rest looked up from reference TRBV28 and TRBJ2-3): DVKVTQSSRYLVKRTGEKVFLECVQDMDHENMFWYRQDPGLGLRLIYFSYDVKMKEKGDIPEGYSVSREKKERFSLILESASTNQTSMYLCASSLYRGVGDTQYFGPGTRLTVL.

The chain links TRBV6-5 to TRBJ1-2; D remains ambiguous. Germline CDR1 MNHEY, CDR2 SVGAGI. CDR3 length: 15 residues. V lost 4 bases, J lost 0 bases, and 12 bases lay in between. The CDR3 region has the DNA TGTGCCAGCAGTTCCTTTCGGGGATCTAACTATGGCTACACCTTC. Translated, it gives CASSSFRGSNYGYTF.

A remark on this clone: This sample also contains other DNA sequences that code for the same CDR3. The chain links TRBV5-4 to TRBJ1-3, with TRBD1 as a possible D gene (5 bases). The germline V gene encodes CDR1 SGHNT and CDR2 YYREEE (reference sequence). Trimming removed 2 bases at V and 0 bases at J, with 9 bases between. This CDR3 is 15 amino acids long. The CDR3 sequence is CASSFQGLSGNTIYF. The DNA for the CDR3 is TGTGCCAGCAGCTTTCAGGGCCTCTCTGGAAACACCATATATTTT.

The V and J genes are TRBV29-1 and TRBJ1-1; D may be TRBD1 (6 bases). CDR3 length: 14 amino acids. Trimming removed 7 bases at V and 1 base at J, with 16 bases between. Germline V CDR1 and CDR2: SQVTM, ANQGSEA. CDR3 amino acids: CSATGYEGNTEAFF. The DNA for the CDR3 is TGCAGCGCTACAGGGTACGAGGGGAACACTGAAGCTTTCTTT. The variable domain in full, with the rest retrieved from reference TRBV29-1 and TRBJ1-1, is SAVISQKPSRDICQRGTSLTIQCQVDSQVTMMFWYRQQPGQSLTLIATANQGSEATYESGFVIDKFPISRPNLTFSTLTVSNMSPEDSSIYLCSATGYEGNTEAFFGQGTRLTVV.

V is TRBV28 and J is TRBJ1-5; a weak D match, TRBD1 (6 bases). Germline V gene data show CDR1 as MDHEN and CDR2 as SYDVKM. The V and J ends lost 5 bases and 4 bases respectively, with 18 bases between them. This CDR3 is 16 amino acids long. This CDR3 reads CASSPRGGTSNQPQHF. The CDR3 coding sequence is TGTGCCAGCAGTCCCAGGGGAGGAACCTCGAATCAGCCCCAGCATTTT.